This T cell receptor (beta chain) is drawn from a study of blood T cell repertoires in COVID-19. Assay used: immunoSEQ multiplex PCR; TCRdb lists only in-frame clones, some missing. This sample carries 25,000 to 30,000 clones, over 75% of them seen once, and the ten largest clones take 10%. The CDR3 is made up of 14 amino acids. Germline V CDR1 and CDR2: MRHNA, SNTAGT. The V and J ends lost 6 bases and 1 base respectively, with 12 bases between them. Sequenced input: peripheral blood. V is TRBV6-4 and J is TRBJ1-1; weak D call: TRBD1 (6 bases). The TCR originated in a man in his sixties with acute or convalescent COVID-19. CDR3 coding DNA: TGTGCCAGCAGGGCAGGGGTCGCGAACACTGAAGCTTTCTTT. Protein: CASRAGVANTEAFF.